This T cell receptor (beta chain) was sequenced in a study of a mutant IDH1 vaccine in newly diagnosed glioma. This clone was found a few times. Time point defined: baseline, week 1 (first vaccination visit). Treatment described: pre-vaccination baseline after standard-of-care therapy. Trimming cost V 6 bases and J 0 bases, with 9 bases left between them. The germline gives CDR1 SGHNT, CDR2 YYREEE (reference sequence). This CDR3 is built from 13 residues. Assay used: immunoSEQ multiplex PCR; TCRdb lists only in-frame clones, some missing. Of about 34,000 clones in the sample, 80% to 85% were seen once.

The rearrangement links TRBV5-4 to TRBJ1-2, with D uncertain. The sequence came from a man aged 50-59 years with glioma. Some clones in this sample may be carry-over from other donors' samples. Material: peripheral blood mononuclear cells (PBMCs), obtained from a glioma patient treated with radiotherapy, temozolomide or both. For the CDR3, the DNA is TGTGCCAGCACCATAGAATCTAACTATGGCTACACCTTC. This gives the protein CASTIESNYGYTF.